Relative to its sample, the clone carrying this TCR beta chain is large. This entry comes from a study of Japanese encephalitis immunity and Zika vaccine responses. Study-wide context: Samples came at week 0, before ZPIV, and at week 52. Flavivirus-naive donors were sampled at weeks 2, 6 and 52 after ZPIV.

TCRdb reanalysed the 5' RACE reads using MiXCR and keeps one entry per CDR3 protein. The sample comprises 280 or so distinct CDR3 sequences, 3.5% to 4.5% of which are singletons, and over 40% rests with the top ten. Study-wide findings and caveats: Samples clustered by participant, suggesting no public TCRs were detected.

PBMCs were CFSE-labeled and cultured for 6 to 7 days with peptide pools at about 0.94 ug/mL each. This CDR3 spans 15 amino acids. Looked up from germline, CDR1 is MNHNS and CDR2 is SASEGT. V was pared by 2 bases and J by 4 bases, with 1 base of the junction left unmatched. This receptor was identified in an adult woman who received an inactivated Zika virus vaccine. The rearrangement links TRBV6-1 to TRBJ2-3; TRBD2 matches 12 bases. The sequencing used antigen-activated CD8+ T cells from blood, cultured, collected during a Zika inactivated vaccine study. Here the CDR3 reads CASSELAGGPDTQYF. CDR3 DNA: TGTGCCAGCAGTGAACTAGCGGGAGGGCCAGATACGCAGTATTTT.